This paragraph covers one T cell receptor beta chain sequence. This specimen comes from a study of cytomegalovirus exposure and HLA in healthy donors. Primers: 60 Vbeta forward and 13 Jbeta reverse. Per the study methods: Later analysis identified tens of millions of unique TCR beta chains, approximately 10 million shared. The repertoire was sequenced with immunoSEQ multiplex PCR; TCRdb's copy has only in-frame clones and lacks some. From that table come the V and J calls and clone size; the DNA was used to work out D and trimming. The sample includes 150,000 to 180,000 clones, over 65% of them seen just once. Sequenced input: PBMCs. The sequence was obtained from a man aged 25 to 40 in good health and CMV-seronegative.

The CDR3 region is CASSQESGLASETQYF. The DNA for the CDR3 is TGTGCCAGCAGCCAAGAATCTGGACTAGCCTCAGAGACCCAGTACTTC. This chain links TRBV4-2 with TRBJ2-5, with 8 bases that match TRBD2. The V segment lost 0 bases and the J segment 4 bases; nucleotides outside the gene matches: 7. CDR3 size: 16 residues. Germline CDR1 is LGHNA and CDR2 is YNFKEQ.